This T cell receptor beta chain came from a study of neurological immune-mediated disorders. CDR1 is DFQATT, CDR2 SNEGSKA, per germline (reference sequence). The CDR3 contains 12 residues. This clonotype occurred a few times. In TCRdb, the 5' RACE reads were re-called with MiXCR into one record per CDR3 protein. The repertoire consists of around 79,000 distinct CDR3 sequences, with approximately 14% occurring once and the leading ten covering around 6.8%. This sequence originates from a woman between 45 and 65 years old in good health. This chain uses TRBV20-1 with TRBJ2-7; 15 bases align to TRBD2. The specimen sequenced was PBMCs. In DNA form, the CDR3 reads TGCAGCGGGACTAGCGGGAGGCGCGAGCAGTACTTC. Translating it yields CSGTSGRREQYF.